This T cell receptor (beta chain) is from a study of blood T cell repertoires in COVID-19. About the study: Researchers got acute and convalescent COVID-19 samples from the United States, Italy and Spain. T cells, B-cell-depleted T cells, or PBMCs provided the cDNA or gDNA that served as material.

The CDR3 is 15 residues long. J gave up 6 bases and V 4 bases, and 9 bases lay outside the gene matches. The germline V gene encodes CDR1 SGHDT and CDR2 YYEEEE. In the authors' workflow: Amplification from reference gene primers served as the basis for estimated nucleated cell counts. Data came from immunoSEQ multiplex PCR; TCRdb stores just in-frame clones and leaves some out. V, J and clone size were drawn from that table, and D and trimming were deduced from the DNA. Counted here are roughly 100,000 clones, roughly nine tenths occurring once; the ten biggest clones make up about 2%. Input material: peripheral blood. The chain links TRBV5-6 to TRBJ1-1; 10 positions agree with TRBD1. The receptor was isolated from a human donor with active COVID-19. The donor label of this sample is uncertain. This chain's CDR3 is CASSGTGVRRPEAFF. DNA for the CDR3: TGTGCCAGCAGCGGGACAGGGGTTCGTCGGCCTGAAGCTTTCTTT.